The 13 T cell receptor beta chains listed next were all sequenced from one sample in a study of neurological immune-mediated disorders. Time point here: longitudinal time-point 2. A single record per CDR3 protein comes from TCRdb applying MiXCR to the 5' RACE reads. Of about 49,000 distinct CDR3 sequences in the sample, roughly 14% were seen once. The specimen was PBMCs. The source of these receptors is a male donor with HTLV-1-associated myelopathy (HAM/TSP).

This clonotype was observed at least ten times. V usage is TRBV12-3 or TRBV12-4 and J usage is TRBJ2-1; D might be TRBD1 (6 bases). The CDR3 is 16 residues long. Trimming pared 6 bases from V and 6 bases from J, leaving 21 bases between. This chain's CDR3 is CASSKPTGRGSNEQFF. CDR3 DNA sequence: TGTGCCAGCAGCAAACCTACAGGGCGAGGAAGCAATGAGCAGTTCTTC.

This clonotype has at least ten counts. The rearrangement links TRBV4-3 to TRBJ2-2, with 8 bases aligning to TRBD1. Germline loops: CDR1 LGHNA, CDR2 YSLEER. This CDR3 region has 16 residues. Losses at the gene ends were 5 bases for V and 0 bases for J; bases not matched to a gene: 5. The CDR3 DNA reads as TGCGCCAGCAGCAAGGGGACAGGAGCGAACACCGGGGAGCTGTTTTTT. Protein: CASSKGTGANTGELFF.

This clonotype showed up many times. The chain recombines TRBV5-1 with TRBJ2-2, with D hard to call. The germline gives CDR1 SGHRS, CDR2 YFSETQ. This CDR3 is 14 amino acids long. V lost 4 bases and J lost 1, with 8 bases in between. This CDR3 is CASSPAVNTGELFF. The DNA for the CDR3 is TGCGCCAGCAGCCCCGCAGTGAACACCGGGGAGCTGTTTTTT.

This clonotype was seen ten or more times. The chain joins TRBV10-3 to TRBJ2-4, with 13 bases that match TRBD2. The germline V gene has CDR1 ENHRY and CDR2 SYGVKD. V trimming: 3 bases; J trimming: 1 base; junction bases outside the gene matches: 6. The CDR3 contains 18 residues. CDR3 in amino acids: CAISDPGTSGVAKNIQYF. The CDR3 bases are TGTGCCATCAGTGACCCGGGGACTAGCGGGGTCGCCAAAAACATTCAGTACTTC.

Many counts were recorded for this clonotype. J is TRBJ2-7 and V is TRBV20-1; 10 bases align to TRBD1. V trimming: 6 bases; J trimming: 5 bases; junction bases outside the gene matches: 4. The CDR3 covers 12 residues. Per the germline V gene, CDR1 is DFQATT and CDR2 is SNEGSKA (reference sequence). CDR3 nucleotide sequence: TGCAGTGCCGCCGGGACAGGGGACGAGCAGTACTTC. The encoded protein is CSAAGTGDEQYF.

This clonotype was seen at least ten times. V gene TRBV20-1 combines with J gene TRBJ1-4; a weak D match, TRBD1 (5 bases). Trimming left V 0 bases short and J 8 bases short, with 13 bases between. The germline CDR1 and CDR2 sequences are DFQATT and SNEGSKA (reference sequence). This CDR3 spans 14 amino acids. Written as DNA, the CDR3 is TGCAGTGCTAGAGATCGAAGGGGAGTGGAAAAACTGTTTTTT. Translating it yields CSARDRRGVEKLFF.

The sample holds many counts of this clonotype. The V call is TRBV28, the J call TRBJ1-2; 10 bases fit TRBD1. CDR1 and CDR2 (germline): MDHEN, SYDVKM. V trimming: 7 bases; J trimming: 4 bases; junction bases outside the gene matches: 12. This CDR3 has 16 residues. The CDR3 DNA follows: TGTGCCAGCATCCAACAGACAGGGGGCGGGACCTATGGCTACACCTTC. Protein product: CASIQQTGGGTYGYTF.

V and J are TRBV10-3 and TRBJ2-5; 7 bases map to TRBD2. The CDR3 is 13 residues long. V was pared by 4 bases and J by 5 bases, with 4 bases of the junction left unmatched. Germline-derived CDR1 and CDR2 are ENHRY and SYGVKD. The CDR3 reads CAISASGEETQYF. Here the CDR3 DNA reads TGTGCCATCAGTGCTAGCGGAGAGGAGACCCAGTACTTC.

This clonotype showed up many times. The V call is TRBV7-9, the J call TRBJ1-5; D perhaps matches TRBD1 (6 bases). V lost 0 bases, J lost 4 bases, and 10 bases lay in between. Germline CDR1 and CDR2: SEHNR and FQNEAQ (reference sequence). The CDR3 is 15 residues long. CDR3 protein: CASSLAGGRNQPQHF. Written as DNA, the CDR3 is TGTGCCAGCAGCTTAGCGGGGGGGCGGAATCAGCCCCAGCATTTT.

This chain connects TRBV15 to TRBJ1-5; D not certain. TRBJ2-3 explains the end of the DNA better; the J call may be wrong. The CDR3 sequence is 14 residues long. The germline gives CDR1 LNHNV, CDR2 YYDKDF (reference sequence). In DNA, the CDR3 is TGTGCCACCAGCAGCGGCCCGTTCGATCAGTCCCAGTATTTT. This translates into CATSSGPFDQSQYF.

This clonotype was counted many times. This chain connects TRBV5-1 to TRBJ1-1; D unclear. Trimming shortened V by 2 bases and J by 2 bases, and 13 bases separated the two germline ends. The CDR3 length is 15 residues. Per the germline V gene, CDR1 is SGHRS and CDR2 is YFSETQ. In nucleotides, the CDR3 is TGCGCCAGCAGCTTCCGTCCACTTCTCAACACTGAAGCTTTCTTT. It translates to CASSFRPLLNTEAFF.

This clonotype was found many times. The V call is TRBV20-1, the J call TRBJ2-3; no clear D. Trimming took 2 bases from V and 2 from J, leaving 11 bases between them. The germline V gene encodes CDR1 DFQATT and CDR2 SNEGSKA (reference sequence). The CDR3 loop spans 14 amino acids. The CDR3 nucleotides are TGCAGTGCTAGAACGGCGGCTTACACAGATACGCAGTATTTT. Its translation: CSARTAAYTDTQYF.

This clonotype has a count of ten or more. This chain connects TRBV2 to TRBJ2-7; 8 bases are a match to TRBD1. The CDR3 sequence is 14 residues long. V trimming: 4 bases; J trimming: 4 bases; junction bases outside the gene matches: 6. CDR1 is SNHLY, CDR2 FYNNEI, per germline. CDR3 DNA sequence: TGTGCCAGCAGTGGGGTCCAGGGGGCTTACGAGCAGTACTTC. This sequence encodes CASSGVQGAYEQYF.